These 25 T cell receptor beta chains were sequenced from one sample in a study of blood T cell repertoires in COVID-19. Assay used: immunoSEQ multiplex PCR; TCRdb lists only in-frame clones, some missing. The data contain about 300,000 clones, about nine tenths of them seen just once; the ten biggest clones take up approximately 1.8%. Sequencing was performed on peripheral blood. Receptors were obtained from a woman aged 25 to 39 with COVID-19, enrolled during active disease.

Here the CDR3 DNA reads TGTGCCAGCTCACCACTGCCGACAGGGGCGCCCCAGAACTATGGCTACACCTTC. This sequence encodes CASSPLPTGAPQNYGYTF. The chain couples TRBV18 to TRBJ1-2, with 8 nucleotides matching TRBD1. The CDR3 has 18 amino acids. From germline, CDR1 is KGHSH and CDR2 LQKENI. The V segment lost 1 base and the J segment 2 bases; nucleotides outside the gene matches: 12.

The chain recombines TRBV7-8 with TRBJ2-1; TRBD1 agrees at 7 bases. Germline CDR1 and CDR2: SGHVS and FQNEAQ. Trimming at V came to 6 bases and at J to 2 bases, leaving 7 bases not matched to a gene. The CDR3 spans 15 residues. CDR3 sequence reads: CASSYRDRTYNEQFF. As DNA, the CDR3 is TGTGCCAGCAGTTACCGGGACAGAACCTACAATGAGCAGTTCTTC.

This clone was seen once. The V call is TRBV18, the J call TRBJ2-1; D is perhaps TRBD2 (5 bases). V was trimmed by 6 bases and J by 6 bases, leaving 12 bases between them. This CDR3 is 13 amino acids long. Germline-derived CDR1 and CDR2 are KGHSH and LQKENI. DNA of the CDR3: TGTGCCAGCTCCCCGATGGGAGCCAATGAGCAGTTCTTC. Amino acid sequence: CASSPMGANEQFF. Full variable domain (remainder filled in from reference TRBV18 and TRBJ2-1): NAGVMQNPRHLVRRRGQEARLRCSPMKGHSHVYWYRQLPEEGLKFMVYLQKENIIDESGMPKERFSAEFPKEGPSILRIQQVVRGDSAAYFCASSPMGANEQFFGPGTRLTVL.

The chain employs TRBV7-9 and TRBJ2-1; perhaps TRBD2 as D (5 bases). This CDR3 contains 15 residues. CDR1 SEHNR and CDR2 FQNEAQ come from the germline V gene (reference sequence). V lost 1 base, J lost 3 bases, and 10 bases lay in between. Written as DNA, the CDR3 is TGTGCCAGCAGCTTAGGCGGAAGCGGCTACAATGAGCAGTTCTTC. It codes for CASSLGGSGYNEQFF.

This sequence joins TRBV11-2 and TRBJ2-1, with a tentative D call TRBD2 (5 bases). CDR3 size: 12 residues. V dropped 6 bases and J dropped 12 bases, with 15 bases sitting between them. CDR1 and CDR2 from the germline V gene are SGHAT and FQNNGV. The CDR3 protein is CASRGEGDGQFF. In nucleotides, the CDR3 is TGTGCCAGCAGGGGAGAGGGCGACGGGCAGTTCTTC.

V gene TRBV19 combines with J gene TRBJ2-3, with 9 bases aligning to TRBD1. This CDR3 is built from 15 residues. Germline loops: CDR1 LNHDA, CDR2 SQIVND (reference sequence). Trimming removed 5 bases from V and 2 bases from J; junction bases left unmatched: 5. The CDR3 DNA sequence: TGTGCCAGTAGTGTGGACAGGGGCCCCACAGATACGCAGTATTTT. Translation gives CASSVDRGPTDTQYF.

The chain links TRBV4-1 to TRBJ1-1; no definite D call. The CDR3 covers 18 residues. The germline gives CDR1 MGHRA, CDR2 YSYEKL. V gave up 0 bases and J gave up 0 bases, with 17 bases separating them. CDR3 in amino acids: CASSQDRVMGRMNTEAFF. The CDR3 DNA reads as TGCGCCAGCAGCCAAGATCGGGTCATGGGGAGAATGAACACTGAAGCTTTCTTT.

The chain has TRBV6-2 or TRBV6-3 and TRBJ1-2, with D tentatively TRBD1 (5 bases). Germline V lookup: CDR1 MNHEY, CDR2 SVGEGT. V lost 4 bases and J lost 5, with 8 bases in between. There are 12 residues in the CDR3. CDR3 in DNA: TGTGCCAGCAGTTGGGACTTTTATGGCTACACCTTC. Its protein product is CASSWDFYGYTF.

The CDR3 DNA reads TGTGCCAGCTCACCTGGTGGGGCCGGAGAGACCCAGTACTTC. This gives the protein CASSPGGAGETQYF. The chain couples TRBV18 to TRBJ2-5; tentative D call: TRBD1 (5 bases). The CDR3 runs to 14 residues. Looked up from germline, CDR1 is KGHSH and CDR2 is LQKENI. V lost 3 bases to trimming and J lost 4 bases, with 12 bases between them.

The chain combines TRBV13 with TRBJ1-1; 8 nucleotides agree with TRBD1. The CDR3 runs to 16 residues. Trimming removed 6 bases from V and 0 bases from J; junction bases left unmatched: 9. Germline loops: CDR1 PRHDT, CDR2 FYEKMQ (reference sequence). For the CDR3, the DNA is TGTGCCAGCAGTTCCGACAGGGGAGACATGAACACTGAAGCTTTCTTT. Translation: CASSSDRGDMNTEAFF.

The V call is TRBV24-1, the J call TRBJ1-1, with 10 bases lining up with TRBD1. The V segment lost 7 bases and the J segment 5 bases; nucleotides outside the gene matches: 12. The CDR3 sequence is 16 residues long. Germline lookup yields CDR1 KGHDR and CDR2 SFDVKD. The CDR3 DNA reads TGTGCCACCAGGATACCGGGACAGGGGATGGGGACTGAAGCTTTCTTT. Translating gives CATRIPGQGMGTEAFF.

The table lists this clone with a count of one. The rearrangement uses TRBV6-1 and TRBJ2-2; D remains unclear. Germline V gives CDR1 MNHNS, CDR2 SASEGT. Trimming left V 3 bases short and J 7 bases short, with 6 bases between. This CDR3 region has 12 residues. The CDR3 loop reads CASSERFGELFF. In DNA form, the CDR3 reads TGTGCCAGCAGTGAGAGATTCGGGGAGCTGTTTTTT.

The V gene is TRBV2, the J gene TRBJ1-1, with 9 bases aligning to TRBD1. From germline, CDR1 is SNHLY and CDR2 FYNNEI. V lost 6 bases, J lost 1 base, and 15 bases stayed unmatched. The CDR3 contains 18 residues. Here the CDR3 reads CASSDMTGGRLSNTEAFF. The CDR3 DNA follows: TGTGCCAGCAGCGACATGACAGGGGGGCGCCTATCGAACACTGAAGCTTTCTTT.

CDR3 region: CASSGQGQARGTEAFF. Written as DNA, the CDR3 is TGTGCCAGCAGTGGACAGGGTCAAGCACGAGGGACTGAAGCTTTCTTT. This sequence joins TRBV2 and TRBJ1-1; TRBD1 matches 7 bases. Germline V gene data show CDR1 as SNHLY and CDR2 as FYNNEI. The CDR3 length is 16 residues. V shed 4 bases, J shed 5 bases, and the junction held 13 bases outside the gene matches.

The chain carries TRBV30 and TRBJ1-2; unclear D gene. V shed 4 bases and J shed 0 bases, with 15 bases lying between them. Per germline, CDR1 GTSNPN and CDR2 SVGIG (reference sequence). This CDR3 region has 15 residues. The CDR3 is CAWTVNRPANYGYTF. CDR3 coding DNA: TGTGCCTGGACGGTTAACAGACCCGCTAACTATGGCTACACCTTC.

This clone was detected only a few times. The chain has TRBV24-1 and TRBJ1-4, with TRBD1 identical over 11 bases. Germline CDR1 and CDR2: KGHDR and SFDVKD. V lost 3 bases, J lost 7 bases, and 3 bases stayed unmatched. The CDR3 covers 15 residues. The CDR3 DNA reads as TGTGCCACCAGTGATGGACAGGGGGCAAGTGAAAAACTGTTTTTT. Protein sequence: CATSDGQGASEKLFF.

The rearrangement uses TRBV5-1 and TRBJ1-3; D gene ambiguous. Germline loops: CDR1 SGHRS, CDR2 YFSETQ. V was cut by 4 bases and J by 0 bases, with 11 bases left in between. CDR3 length: 15 amino acids. CDR3: CASSLDQDSGNTIYF. The CDR3 coding sequence is TGCGCCAGCAGCCTAGACCAAGACTCTGGAAACACCATATATTTT.

This chain joins TRBV27 and TRBJ2-2; 9 bases match TRBD1. V lost 2 bases and J lost 6; bases outside the gene matches: 10. CDR3 length: 17 amino acids. Germline V gives CDR1 MNHEY, CDR2 SMNVEV (reference sequence). The DNA of the CDR3 is TGTGCCAGCAGTTTAAGGCGCCGACAGGGGGTGGCCGGGGAGCTGTTTTTT. This gives the protein CASSLRRRQGVAGELFF.

J is TRBJ2-1 and V is TRBV9; D may be TRBD2 (6 bases). The CDR3 runs to 15 residues. The V end lost 4 bases, the J end lost 3 bases, and 14 bases lay between the germline ends. Per germline, CDR1 SGDLS and CDR2 YYNGEE. CDR3 protein: CASSRVGGDYNEQFF. The CDR3 DNA reads as TGTGCCAGCAGCCGGGTGGGAGGAGACTACAATGAGCAGTTCTTC. The full variable domain, rest sourced from reference TRBV9 and TRBJ2-1, is DSGVTQTPKHLITATGQRVTLRCSPRSGDLSVYWYQQSLDQGLQFLIQYYNGEERAKGNILERFSAQQFPDLHSELNLSSLELGDSALYFCASSRVGGDYNEQFFGPGTRLTVL.

The rearrangement uses TRBV29-1 and TRBJ1-1, with a tentative D call TRBD1 (5 bases). The V end lost 3 bases, the J end lost 6 bases, and 14 bases lay between the germline ends. The CDR3 length is 13 residues. From germline, CDR1 is SQVTM and CDR2 ANQGSEA. CDR3 loop: CSVDPTATPEAFF. The CDR3 DNA is TGCAGCGTTGACCCGACAGCCACCCCTGAAGCTTTCTTT.

This rearrangement joins TRBV5-6 to TRBJ2-3; D may be TRBD2 (6 bases). The CDR3 consists of 15 residues. The V gene's germline CDR1 is SGHDT and CDR2 YYEEEE. The germline V and J ends were trimmed by 3 bases and 3 bases, with 14 bases remaining between them. The CDR3 DNA is TGTGCCAGCAGCTCCTGGGACTTACGAACAGATACGCAGTATTTT. Encoded protein: CASSSWDLRTDTQYF.

This clone has only a few counts. This chain uses TRBV5-4 with TRBJ1-6; tentative D call: TRBD1 (6 bases). The CDR3 spans 15 residues. In germline, CDR1 is SGHNT, CDR2 YYREEE (reference sequence). Trimming took 0 bases from V and 10 from J, leaving 14 bases between them. This chain's CDR3 is CASSLADRLRSPLHF. The CDR3 DNA reads as TGTGCCAGCAGCTTGGCCGACAGGTTAAGATCACCCCTCCACTTT.

The chain recombines TRBV28 with TRBJ1-4; 9 bases are shared with TRBD1. This CDR3 has 17 residues. Germline lookup yields CDR1 MDHEN and CDR2 SYDVKM. The V and J ends lost 3 bases and 0 bases, in that order; junction bases with no gene match: 5. This chain's CDR3 is CASSFVGQGATNEKLFF. The CDR3 nucleotides are TGTGCCAGCAGTTTTGTGGGACAGGGTGCAACTAATGAAAAACTGTTTTTT.

CDR3 sequence (DNA): TGTGCCAGCAGCGGACAGGGTCTTCGAAATGAGCAGTTCTTC. As protein: CASSGQGLRNEQFF. The V call is TRBV6-2 or TRBV6-3, the J call TRBJ2-1; TRBD1 matches at 8 bases. The CDR3 sequence is 14 residues long. The V and J ends lost 6 bases and 7 bases, in that order; junction bases with no gene match: 8. Germline CDR1 MNHEY, CDR2 SVGEGT.

Only one count was recorded for this clone. V and J are TRBV10-1 and TRBJ2-5; a weak D match, TRBD2 (6 bases). Germline V gene sequence: CDR1 WNHNN, CDR2 SYGVQD (reference sequence). This CDR3 has 14 residues. The V and J ends lost 6 bases and 5 bases respectively, with 16 bases between them. This chain's CDR3 is CASSGGSNAETQYF. CDR3 coding DNA: TGCGCCAGCAGCGGGGGATCTAACGCGGAGACCCAGTACTTC.